Listed below are T cell receptor beta chains from one sample, sequenced in a study of shared clonotypes between healthy human individuals. Sequencing used immunoSEQ multiplex PCR; TCRdb keeps in-frame clones, though not all of them. The table shows over a million clones, with roughly 80% occurring only once. The specimen sequenced was memory CD4+ T cells sorted from blood. The receptors derive from a man aged 18 to 29 in good health. CDR3s leave out the opening cysteine and the closing phenylalanine or tryptophan. Each record gives: J gene, V gene, CDR3 protein.

j_call: TRBJ2-3
v_call: TRBV7-9
cdr3_aa: ASSSLGGVTDTQY

j_call: TRBJ2-2
v_call: TRBV6-5
cdr3_aa: ASSAFTRGGGELF

j_call: TRBJ2-2
v_call: TRBV5-1
cdr3_aa: ASSLIGGATGELF

j_call: TRBJ2-5
v_call: TRBV10-3
cdr3_aa: AARDKVAQETQY

j_call: TRBJ2-1
v_call: TRBV15
cdr3_aa: ATSTHRGLNNEQF

j_call: TRBJ2-1
v_call: TRBV5-1
cdr3_aa: ASSLTGDEQF

j_call: TRBJ2-2
v_call: TRBV28
cdr3_aa: ASSRLLALAGDPSTLPGELF

j_call: TRBJ2-1
v_call: TRBV4-1
cdr3_aa: ASSRFGTSGFYEQF

j_call: TRBJ1-4
v_call: TRBV6-1
cdr3_aa: ASTENMVLNEKLF

j_call: TRBJ1-2
v_call: TRBV28
cdr3_aa: ASSLGTGRLGFYGYT

j_call: TRBJ2-5
v_call: TRBV4-2
cdr3_aa: ASSQDPTRGLGETQY

j_call: TRBJ1-6
v_call: TRBV30
cdr3_aa: AWSAAGGHSPLH

j_call: TRBJ1-5
v_call: TRBV29-1
cdr3_aa: SVEAGAGLSPYSNQPQH

j_call: TRBJ1-1
v_call: TRBV6-6
cdr3_aa: ASSPGGNTEAF

j_call: TRBJ1-5
v_call: TRBV21-1
cdr3_aa: ASSKRVRGDQPQH

j_call: TRBJ2-5
v_call: TRBV5-1
cdr3_aa: ASSLSGKETQY

j_call: TRBJ1-2
v_call: TRBV6-5
cdr3_aa: ASSRREDYGYT

j_call: TRBJ2-3
v_call: TRBV6-5
cdr3_aa: ASIRGGLDTQY

j_call: TRBJ2-1
v_call: TRBV18
cdr3_aa: ASSPGLSWGNEQF

j_call: TRBJ2-7
v_call: TRBV6-5
cdr3_aa: ASSYPGQGSSYEQY

j_call: TRBJ2-2
v_call: TRBV5-1
cdr3_aa: ASSLALDRKNTGELF

j_call: TRBJ2-7
v_call: TRBV6-5
cdr3_aa: ASRANDRGSYEQY

j_call: TRBJ1-2
v_call: TRBV29-1
cdr3_aa: SAIDPRGYT

j_call: TRBJ1-4
v_call: TRBV30
cdr3_aa: AWSVLATNEKLF

j_call: TRBJ2-1
v_call: TRBV7-2
cdr3_aa: ASSLAPGLLNEQF

j_call: TRBJ1-3
v_call: TRBV19
cdr3_aa: ASSIDQRRYSGNTIY

j_call: TRBJ1-1
v_call: TRBV5-1
cdr3_aa: ASRRLTQGARVNTEAF

j_call: TRBJ1-4
v_call: TRBV27
cdr3_aa: ASSFREGQRLF

j_call: TRBJ1-2
v_call: TRBV29-1
cdr3_aa: SVEKGASRGYT

j_call: TRBJ2-1
v_call: TRBV7-2
cdr3_aa: ASSPWGTSNEQF

j_call: TRBJ2-5
v_call: TRBV5-1
cdr3_aa: ASSLGPHYQETQY

j_call: TRBJ1-6
v_call: TRBV5-1
cdr3_aa: ASSLVSLSPLH

j_call: TRBJ2-2
v_call: TRBV5-1
cdr3_aa: ASSSGDPTGELF

j_call: TRBJ1-4
v_call: TRBV7-9
cdr3_aa: ASGAVNEKLF

j_call: TRBJ1-6
v_call: TRBV7-9
cdr3_aa: ASSLEGAGSNNSPLH

j_call: TRBJ2-7
v_call: TRBV5-6
cdr3_aa: ASSSMGQDYEQY

j_call: TRBJ2-1
v_call: TRBV18
cdr3_aa: ASSPQGLAGGNEQF

j_call: TRBJ1-2
v_call: TRBV6-6
cdr3_aa: ASSYRRDRSRYGYT

j_call: TRBJ2-7
v_call: TRBV19
cdr3_aa: ASSMVLGVYEQY

j_call: TRBJ2-3
v_call: TRBV11-3
cdr3_aa: ASSLSRGGGTDTQY